Listed here is a single T cell receptor (beta chain). The antigen is not known. Patients sequenced had flow cytometry evidence of CD8+CD57+ cell expansion. The TCR beta profiling, which covered VDJ combination and CDR3 sequence, was carried out using genomic DNA as the template. TCRdb independently ran MiXCR on the reads; one entry per CDR3 protein. The table lists about 290,000 distinct CDR3 sequences, about 50% of them singletons, with approximately 1.2% in the top ten. This entry is derived from a study of CD8+CD57+ T cells in acquired aplastic anemia. Study-wide findings and caveats: Fewer than 35 CD8+ CDR3 sequences occurred in both the patients and the controls.

V lost 4 bases, J lost 6 bases, and 13 bases lay in between. The CDR3 has 14 amino acids. CDR1 is LNHNV, CDR2 YYDKDF, per germline (reference sequence). This receptor was taken from a human donor with aplastic anemia. Sequencing input: sorted CD4+, CD8+, or CD8+CD57+ T cells (not recorded which) from PBMCs. The V gene is TRBV15, the J gene TRBJ2-1, with D possibly being TRBD1 (6 bases). For the CDR3, the DNA is TGTGCCACCAGCAAAATACGCAGGGGCAATGAGCAGTTCTTC. It specifies CATSKIRRGNEQFF.